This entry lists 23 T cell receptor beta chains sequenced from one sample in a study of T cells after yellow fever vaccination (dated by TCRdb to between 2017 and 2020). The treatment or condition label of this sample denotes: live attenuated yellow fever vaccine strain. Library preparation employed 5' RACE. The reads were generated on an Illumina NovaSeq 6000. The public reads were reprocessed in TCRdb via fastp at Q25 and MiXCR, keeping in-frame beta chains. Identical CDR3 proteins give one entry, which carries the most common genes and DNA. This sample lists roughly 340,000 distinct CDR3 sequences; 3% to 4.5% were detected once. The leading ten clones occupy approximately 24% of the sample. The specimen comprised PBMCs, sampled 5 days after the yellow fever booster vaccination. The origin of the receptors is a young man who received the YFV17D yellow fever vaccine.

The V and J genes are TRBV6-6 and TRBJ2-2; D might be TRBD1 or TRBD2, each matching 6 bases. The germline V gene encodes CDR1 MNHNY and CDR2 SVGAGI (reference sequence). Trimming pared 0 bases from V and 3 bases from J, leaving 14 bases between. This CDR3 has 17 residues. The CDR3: CASSYSIPGADTGELFF. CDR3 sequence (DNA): TGTGCCAGCAGTTACTCGATACCGGGGGCCGACACCGGGGAGCTGTTTTTT.

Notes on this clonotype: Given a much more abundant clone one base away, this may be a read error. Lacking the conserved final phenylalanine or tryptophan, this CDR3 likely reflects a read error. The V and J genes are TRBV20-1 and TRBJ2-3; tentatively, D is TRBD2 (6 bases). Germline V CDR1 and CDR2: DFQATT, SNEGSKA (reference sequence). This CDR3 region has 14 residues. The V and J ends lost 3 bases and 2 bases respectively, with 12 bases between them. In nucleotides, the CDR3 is TGCAGTGCTAGGGTCGGCGGGGCCACAGATACGCAGTATATT. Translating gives CSARVGGATDTQYI.

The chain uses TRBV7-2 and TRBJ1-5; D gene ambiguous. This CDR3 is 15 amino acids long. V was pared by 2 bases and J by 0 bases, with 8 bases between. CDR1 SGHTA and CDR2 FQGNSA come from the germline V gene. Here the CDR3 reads CASSLLTNSNQPQHF. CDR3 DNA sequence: TGTGCCAGCAGCTTACTCACGAATAGCAATCAGCCCCAGCATTTT.

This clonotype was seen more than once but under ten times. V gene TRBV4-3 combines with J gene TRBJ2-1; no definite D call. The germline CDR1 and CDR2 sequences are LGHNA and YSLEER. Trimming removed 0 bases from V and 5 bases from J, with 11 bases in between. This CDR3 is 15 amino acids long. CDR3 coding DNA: TGCGCCAGCAGCCAAGACTCCCGCTACGACAATGAGCAGTTCTTC. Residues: CASSQDSRYDNEQFF.

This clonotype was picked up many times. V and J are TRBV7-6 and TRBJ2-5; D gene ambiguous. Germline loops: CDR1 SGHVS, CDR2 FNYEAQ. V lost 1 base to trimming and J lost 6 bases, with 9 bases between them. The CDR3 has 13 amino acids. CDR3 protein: CASSLELLQTQYF. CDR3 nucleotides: TGTGCCAGCAGCTTAGAACTGCTTCAGACCCAGTACTTC.

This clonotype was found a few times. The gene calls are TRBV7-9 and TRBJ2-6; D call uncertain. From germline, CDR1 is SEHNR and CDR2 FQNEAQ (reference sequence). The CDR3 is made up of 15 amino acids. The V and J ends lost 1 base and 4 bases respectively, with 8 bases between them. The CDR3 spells CASSLVGKGANVLTF. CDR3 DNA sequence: TGTGCCAGCAGCTTAGTGGGTAAAGGGGCCAACGTCCTGACTTTC.

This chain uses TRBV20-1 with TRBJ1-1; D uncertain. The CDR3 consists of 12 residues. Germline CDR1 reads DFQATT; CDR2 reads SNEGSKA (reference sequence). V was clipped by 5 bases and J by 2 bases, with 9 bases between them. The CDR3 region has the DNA TGCAGTGCTTGGGAACCCAACACTGAAGCTTTCTTT. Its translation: CSAWEPNTEAFF.

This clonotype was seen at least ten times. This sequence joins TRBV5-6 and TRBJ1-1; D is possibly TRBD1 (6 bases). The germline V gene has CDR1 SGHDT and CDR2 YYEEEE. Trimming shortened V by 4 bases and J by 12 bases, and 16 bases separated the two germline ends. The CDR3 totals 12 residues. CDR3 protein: CASSVRTGRPFF. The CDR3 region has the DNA TGTGCCAGCAGCGTCCGAACAGGGAGACCTTTCTTT. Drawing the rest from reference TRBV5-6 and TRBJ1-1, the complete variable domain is DAGVTQSPTHLIKTRGQQVTLRCSPKSGHDTVSWYQQALGQGPQFIFQYYEEEERQRGNFPDRFSGHQFPNYSSELNVNALLLGDSALYLCASSVRTGRPFFGQGTRLTVV.

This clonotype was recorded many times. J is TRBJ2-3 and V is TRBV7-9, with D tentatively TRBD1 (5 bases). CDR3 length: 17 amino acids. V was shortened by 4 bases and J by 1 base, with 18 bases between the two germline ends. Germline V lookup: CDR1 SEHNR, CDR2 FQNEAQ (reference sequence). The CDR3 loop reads CASSSYEVLGGTDTQYF. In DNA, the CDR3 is TGTGCCAGCAGCTCATATGAAGTTCTAGGGGGCACAGATACGCAGTATTTT.

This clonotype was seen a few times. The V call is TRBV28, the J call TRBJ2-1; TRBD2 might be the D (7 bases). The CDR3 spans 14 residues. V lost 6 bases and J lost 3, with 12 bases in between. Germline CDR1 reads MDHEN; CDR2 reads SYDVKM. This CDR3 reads CASSSGGHYNEQFF. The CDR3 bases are TGTGCCAGCAGCTCCGGGGGGCACTACAATGAGCAGTTCTTC.

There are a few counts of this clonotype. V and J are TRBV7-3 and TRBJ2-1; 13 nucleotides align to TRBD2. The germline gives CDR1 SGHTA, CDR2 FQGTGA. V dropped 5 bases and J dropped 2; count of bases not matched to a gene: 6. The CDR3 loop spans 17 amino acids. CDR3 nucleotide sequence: TGTGCCAGCAGCACTAGCGGGGGGGCCGGCGCCTACAATGAGCAGTTCTTC. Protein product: CASSTSGGAGAYNEQFF.

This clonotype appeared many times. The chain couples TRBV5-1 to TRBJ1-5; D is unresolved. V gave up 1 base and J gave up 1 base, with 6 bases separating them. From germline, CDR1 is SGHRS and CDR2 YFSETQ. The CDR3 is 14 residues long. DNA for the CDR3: TGCGCCAGCAGCTTGACGGGGAGCAATCAGCCCCAGCATTTT. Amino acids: CASSLTGSNQPQHF. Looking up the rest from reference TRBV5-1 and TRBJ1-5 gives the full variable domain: KAGVTQTPRYLIKTRGQQVTLSCSPISGHRSVSWYQQTPGQGLQFLFEYFSETQRNKGNFPGRFSGRQFSNSRSEMNVSTLELGDSALYLCASSLTGSNQPQHFGDGTRLSIL.

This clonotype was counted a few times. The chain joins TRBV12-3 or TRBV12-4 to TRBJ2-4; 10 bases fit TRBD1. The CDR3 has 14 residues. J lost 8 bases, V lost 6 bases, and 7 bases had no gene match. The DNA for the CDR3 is TGTGCCAGCAGGGCCGGGACAGGGGCCGACATTCAGTACTTC. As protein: CASRAGTGADIQYF.

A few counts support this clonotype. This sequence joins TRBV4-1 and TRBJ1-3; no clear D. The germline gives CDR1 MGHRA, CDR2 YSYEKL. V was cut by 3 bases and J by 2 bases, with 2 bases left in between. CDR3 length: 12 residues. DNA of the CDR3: TGCGCCAGCAGCCATGCTGGAAACACCATATATTTT. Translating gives CASSHAGNTIYF.

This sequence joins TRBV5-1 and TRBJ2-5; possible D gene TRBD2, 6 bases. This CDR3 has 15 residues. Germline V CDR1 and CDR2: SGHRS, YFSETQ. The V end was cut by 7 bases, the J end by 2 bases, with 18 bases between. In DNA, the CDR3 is TGCGCCAGCCTTCCCGGGGCAGGGAGGCAAGAGACCCAGTACTTC. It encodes CASLPGAGRQETQYF.

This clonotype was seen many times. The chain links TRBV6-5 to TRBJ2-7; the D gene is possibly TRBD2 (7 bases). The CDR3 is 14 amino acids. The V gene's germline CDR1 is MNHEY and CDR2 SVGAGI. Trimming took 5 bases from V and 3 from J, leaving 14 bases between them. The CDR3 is CASSIQGGNYEQYF. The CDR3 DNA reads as TGTGCCAGCAGTATACAGGGAGGGAACTACGAGCAGTACTTC.

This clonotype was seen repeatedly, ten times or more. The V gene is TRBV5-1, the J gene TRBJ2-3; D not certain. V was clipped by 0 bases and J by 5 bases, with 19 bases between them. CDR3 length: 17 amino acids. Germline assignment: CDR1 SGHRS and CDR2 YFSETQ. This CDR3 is CASSLVSGRVIGDTQYF. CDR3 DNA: TGCGCCAGCAGCTTGGTTTCAGGTCGTGTTATCGGAGATACGCAGTATTTT. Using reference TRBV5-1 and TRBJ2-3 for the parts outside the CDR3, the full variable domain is KAGVTQTPRYLIKTRGQQVTLSCSPISGHRSVSWYQQTPGQGLQFLFEYFSETQRNKGNFPGRFSGRQFSNSRSEMNVSTLELGDSALYLCASSLVSGRVIGDTQYFGPGTRLTVL.

The CDR3 nucleotides are TGTGCCATACAAAAACTAGCGGGGGGCCTCTCTGGGGCCAACGTCCTGACTTTC. It codes for CAIQKLAGGLSGANVLTF. The rearrangement joins TRBV10-3 to TRBJ2-6, with 12 bases aligning to TRBD2. The length of the CDR3 is 18 residues. V lost 9 bases to trimming and J lost 0 bases; unmatched junction nucleotides: 9. CDR1 is ENHRY, CDR2 SYGVKD, per germline.

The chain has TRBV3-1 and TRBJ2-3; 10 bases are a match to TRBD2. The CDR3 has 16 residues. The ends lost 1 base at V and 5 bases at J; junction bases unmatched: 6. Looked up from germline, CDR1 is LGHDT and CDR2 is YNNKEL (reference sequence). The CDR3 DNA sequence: TGTGCCAGCAGCCAAGGAAGCGGGGGGGCAGGAGATACGCAGTATTTT. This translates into CASSQGSGGAGDTQYF.

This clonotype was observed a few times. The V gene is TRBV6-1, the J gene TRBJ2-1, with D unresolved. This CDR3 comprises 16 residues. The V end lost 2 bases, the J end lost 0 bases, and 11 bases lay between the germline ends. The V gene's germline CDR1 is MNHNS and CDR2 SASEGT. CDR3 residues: CASSELRLSSYNEQFF. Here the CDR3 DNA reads TGTGCCAGCAGTGAATTGAGGCTGAGCTCCTACAATGAGCAGTTCTTC.

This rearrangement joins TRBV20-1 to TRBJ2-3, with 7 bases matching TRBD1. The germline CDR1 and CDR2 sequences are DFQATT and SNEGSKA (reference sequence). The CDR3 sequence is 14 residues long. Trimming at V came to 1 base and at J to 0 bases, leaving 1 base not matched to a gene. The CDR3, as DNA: TGCAGTGCTAGAGGGGGACAGAGCACAGATACGCAGTATTTT. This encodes CSARGGQSTDTQYF.

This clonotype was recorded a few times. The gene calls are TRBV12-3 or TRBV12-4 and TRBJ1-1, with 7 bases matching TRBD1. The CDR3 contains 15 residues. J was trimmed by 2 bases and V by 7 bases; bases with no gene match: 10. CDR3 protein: CASTRGQARNTEAFF. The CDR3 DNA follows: TGTGCCAGCACCAGAGGACAGGCCCGAAACACTGAAGCTTTCTTT.

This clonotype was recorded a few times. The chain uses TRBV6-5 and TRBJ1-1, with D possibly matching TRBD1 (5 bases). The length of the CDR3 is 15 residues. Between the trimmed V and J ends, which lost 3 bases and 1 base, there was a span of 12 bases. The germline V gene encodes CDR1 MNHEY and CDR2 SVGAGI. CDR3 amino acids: CASSYNRWQNTEAFF. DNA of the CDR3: TGTGCCAGCAGTTATAACAGGTGGCAGAACACTGAAGCTTTCTTT.